This T cell receptor (beta chain) derives from a study of cytomegalovirus exposure and HLA in healthy donors. Study as a whole: Membership in the Caucasian-associated ancestry cluster was found for about four fifths of roughly 400 genotyped donors.

Trimming removed 1 base from V and 7 bases from J; junction bases left unmatched: 8. The CDR3 is 16 amino acids. Per the germline V gene, CDR1 is SGHRS and CDR2 is YFSETQ. The PCR used 60 Vbeta and 13 Jbeta primers. The assay was immunoSEQ multiplex PCR, and TCRdb's table has in-frame clones only and misses some. The sample includes around 140,000 clones. The sequenced material came from PBMCs. The J gene is TRBJ2-1, the V gene TRBV5-1; 10 nucleotides align to TRBD1. This clonotype was sampled from a woman aged 50 to 65 in good health and CMV-seronegative. The CDR3 region is CASSLFGDRGRNEQFF. CDR3 DNA: TGCGCCAGCAGCTTGTTTGGGGACAGGGGCCGTAATGAGCAGTTCTTC.